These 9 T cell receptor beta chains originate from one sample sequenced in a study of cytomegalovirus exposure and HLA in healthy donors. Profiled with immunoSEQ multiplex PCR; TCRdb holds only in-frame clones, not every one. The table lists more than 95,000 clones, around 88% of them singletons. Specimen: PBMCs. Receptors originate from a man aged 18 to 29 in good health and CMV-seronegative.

The CDR3 bases are TGCAGCGTTGAGGTCCCGGGACAGATGAACACTGAAGCTTTCTTT. Its translation: CSVEVPGQMNTEAFF. The chain has TRBV29-1 and TRBJ1-1; TRBD1 matches at 7 bases. Germline V CDR1 and CDR2: SQVTM, ANQGSEA. V shed 3 bases, J shed 0 bases, and the junction held 7 bases outside the gene matches. The CDR3 is 15 amino acids.

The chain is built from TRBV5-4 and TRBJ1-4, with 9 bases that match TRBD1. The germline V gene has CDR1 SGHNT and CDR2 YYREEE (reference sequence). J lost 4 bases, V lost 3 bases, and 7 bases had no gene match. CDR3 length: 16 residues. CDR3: CASSSKRGQGNEKLFF. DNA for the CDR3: TGTGCCAGCAGCTCGAAAAGGGGACAGGGTAATGAAAAACTGTTTTTT.

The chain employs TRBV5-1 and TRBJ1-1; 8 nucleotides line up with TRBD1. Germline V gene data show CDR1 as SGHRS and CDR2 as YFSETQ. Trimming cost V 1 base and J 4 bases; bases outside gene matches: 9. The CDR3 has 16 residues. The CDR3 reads CASSLTGGIKSTEAFF. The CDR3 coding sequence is TGCGCCAGCAGCTTGACAGGGGGTATAAAGAGCACTGAAGCTTTCTTT. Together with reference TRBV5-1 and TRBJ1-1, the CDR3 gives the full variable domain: KAGVTQTPRYLIKTRGQQVTLSCSPISGHRSVSWYQQTPGQGLQFLFEYFSETQRNKGNFPGRFSGRQFSNSRSEMNVSTLELGDSALYLCASSLTGGIKSTEAFFGQGTRLTVV.

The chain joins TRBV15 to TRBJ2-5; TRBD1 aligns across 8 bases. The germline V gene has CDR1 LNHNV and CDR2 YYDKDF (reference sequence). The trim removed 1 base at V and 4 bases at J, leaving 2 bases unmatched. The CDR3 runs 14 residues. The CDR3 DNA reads TGTGCCACCAGCAGAGGGGACAGGACAGAGACCCAGTACTTC. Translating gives CATSRGDRTETQYF. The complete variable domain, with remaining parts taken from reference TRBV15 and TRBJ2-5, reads DAMVIQNPRYQVTQFGKPVTLSCSQTLNHNVMYWYQQKSSQAPKLLFHYYDKDFNNEADTPDNFQSRRPNTSFCFLDIRSPGLGDTAMYLCATSRGDRTETQYFGPGTRLLVL.

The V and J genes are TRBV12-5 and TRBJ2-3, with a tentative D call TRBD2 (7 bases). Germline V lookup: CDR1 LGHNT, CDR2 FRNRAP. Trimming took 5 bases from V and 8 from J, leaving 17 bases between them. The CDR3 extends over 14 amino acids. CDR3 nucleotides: TGTGCTAGTGGTCCCGTTCTCGGGGGGCGTACGCAGTATTTT. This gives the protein CASGPVLGGRTQYF.

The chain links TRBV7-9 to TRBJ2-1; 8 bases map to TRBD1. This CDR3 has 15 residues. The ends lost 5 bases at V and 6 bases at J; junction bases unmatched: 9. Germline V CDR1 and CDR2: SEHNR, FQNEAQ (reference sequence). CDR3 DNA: TGTGCCAGCAGCCGAGGACAGGGTGTGGTCAATGAGCAGTTCTTC. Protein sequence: CASSRGQGVVNEQFF. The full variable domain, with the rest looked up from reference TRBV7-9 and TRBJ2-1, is DTGVSQNPRHKITKRGQNVTFRCDPISEHNRLYWYRQTLGQGPEFLTYFQNEAQLEKSRLLSDRFSAERPKGSFSTLEIQRTEQGDSAMYLCASSRGQGVVNEQFFGPGTRLTVL.

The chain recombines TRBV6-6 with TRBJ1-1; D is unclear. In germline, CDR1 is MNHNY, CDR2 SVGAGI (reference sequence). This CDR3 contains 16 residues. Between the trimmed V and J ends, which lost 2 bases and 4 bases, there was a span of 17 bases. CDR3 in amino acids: CASSYRIPAEGTEAFF. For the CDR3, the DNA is TGTGCCAGCAGTTACAGAATCCCGGCAGAGGGCACTGAAGCTTTCTTT.

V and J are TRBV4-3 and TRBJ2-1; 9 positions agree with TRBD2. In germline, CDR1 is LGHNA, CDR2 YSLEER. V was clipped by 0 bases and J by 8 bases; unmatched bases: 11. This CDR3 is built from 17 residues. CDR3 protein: CASSQDTGGSGGHEQFF. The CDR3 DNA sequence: TGCGCCAGCAGCCAAGATACGGGCGGGAGCGGGGGGCATGAGCAGTTCTTC.

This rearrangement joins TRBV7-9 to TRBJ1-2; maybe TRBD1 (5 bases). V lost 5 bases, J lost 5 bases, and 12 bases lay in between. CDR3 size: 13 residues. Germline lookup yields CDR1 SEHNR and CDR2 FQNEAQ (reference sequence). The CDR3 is CASSMGLNYGYTF. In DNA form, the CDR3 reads TGTGCCAGCAGCATGGGACTGAATTATGGCTACACCTTC.